This is a list of T cell receptor beta chains from one sample in a study of beta chain features in type 1 diabetes. The repertoire was sequenced with immunoSEQ multiplex PCR; TCRdb's copy has only in-frame clones and lacks some. The data show under 400,000 clones, roughly 12% seen once. The sample consisted of naive CD4+ T cells from blood. These receptors came from a woman aged 18-30 years with type 1 diabetes. Both conserved end residues are part of each CDR3. A D gene is named only where the DNA matches it firmly. Clone size, where shown, is once, few, many, or a class for clones that have expanded.

size	D	J	V	DNA	CDR3
-	-	TRBJ1-4	TRBV4-3	TGCGCCAGCAGCCGGCTCAGGGGCGCAACTAATGAAAAACTGTTTTTT	CASSRLRGATNEKLFF
few	-	TRBJ1-5	TRBV10-3	TGTGCCATCAGTGGGGTCAGGGACAATCAGCCCCAGCATTTT	CAISGVRDNQPQHF
-	TRBD1	TRBJ2-1	TRBV7-2	TGTGCCAGCAGCATCGGACAGGGTACCTACAATGAGCAGTTCTTC	CASSIGQGTYNEQFF
-	-	TRBJ2-3	TRBV9	TGTGCCAGCAGCGTAGTGGTTAGCGGCACAGATACGCAGTATTTT	CASSVVVSGTDTQYF
-	-	TRBJ2-6	TRBV29-1	TGCAGCGTGGGGGCAGGGGCTGGGGCCAACGTCCTGACTTTC	CSVGAGAGANVLTF
few	TRBD1	TRBJ2-7	TRBV18	TGTGCCAGCTCACCCTCGACAGGGGGAAAGGCTGGCGAGCAGTACTTC	CASSPSTGGKAGEQYF
-	-	TRBJ2-2	TRBV5-1	TGCGCCAGCAGCTCACAAAATACCGGGGAGCTGTTTTTT	CASSSQNTGELFF
few	-	TRBJ1-4	TRBV6-5	TGTGCCAGCAGTTACGGCCGACTAGGGGCAAGGATCGGACTGTTTTTT	CASSYGRLGARIGLFF
-	-	TRBJ2-3	TRBV11-1	TGTGCCAGCAGCTCCCCGGAGGGCGGAGATACGCAGTATTTT	CASSSPEGGDTQYF
few	-	TRBJ2-4	TRBV11-3	TGTGCCAGCAGCTTAGAGAATGGAGGGGAGAACATTCAGTACTTC	CASSLENGGENIQYF
-	-	TRBJ1-5	TRBV19	TGTGCCAGTACCATGCGGACAGGCAATCAGCCCCAGCATTTT	CASTMRTGNQPQHF
few	-	TRBJ1-5	TRBV28	TGTGCCAGCAGTCTTATCCTCAGCAATCAGCCCCAGCATTTT	CASSLILSNQPQHF
few	-	TRBJ2-7	TRBV6-5	TGTGCCAGCAGTTTCGACCCGACAGGTTCCTACGAGCAGTACTTC	CASSFDPTGSYEQYF
-	-	TRBJ2-1	TRBV4-1	TGCGCCAGCAGCCAAGGCTTAGGTCTCCTCAGCGATGAGCAGTTCTTC	CASSQGLGLLSDEQFF
-	-	TRBJ2-5	TRBV29-1	TGCAGCGTTGAATCTGCCGGAGAGACCCAGTACTTC	CSVESAGETQYF
few	-	TRBJ1-2	TRBV29-1	TGCAGCGTCGACGGGGTTTTCGGCTGCACCTTC	CSVDGVFGCTF
-	-	TRBJ2-2	TRBV21-1	TGTGCCAGCAGCAAAGGGACAGGGTTTGACACCGGGGAGCTGTTTTTT	CASSKGTGFDTGELFF
few	-	TRBJ2-7	TRBV18	TGTGCCAGCTCACCAAGGGTTGTGGACACCAGCTCCTACGAGCAGTACTTC	CASSPRVVDTSSYEQYF
-	TRBD2	TRBJ2-1	TRBV11-2	TGTGCCAGCAGCTTACCCCTAGCGGGAGTAAATGAGCAGTTCTTC	CASSLPLAGVNEQFF
few	TRBD1	TRBJ1-5	TRBV7-2	TGTGCCAGCAGCTCACGGACAGGAGATAGCAATCAGCCCCAGCATTTT	CASSSRTGDSNQPQHF
-	TRBD1	TRBJ1-1	TRBV5-1	TGCGCCAGCAGCTTGGATTGGACAGGGGGCATGGCTTTCTTT	CASSLDWTGGMAFF
-	TRBD1	TRBJ1-4	TRBV4-3	TGCGCCAGCAGCCAAGACCTGACAGGGAGTAATGAAAAACTGTTTTTT	CASSQDLTGSNEKLFF
-	TRBD2	TRBJ2-7	TRBV28	TGTGCCAGCAGTTCCCCCGGACTAGCGGGAGGTATAGGGGAGCAGTACTTC	CASSSPGLAGGIGEQYF
-	TRBD1	TRBJ2-6	TRBV7-6	TGTGCCAGCAGCCTGGGACAGGGATCATCTGGGGCCAACGTCCTGACTTTC	CASSLGQGSSGANVLTF
-	TRBD2	TRBJ2-7	TRBV4-3	TGCGCCAGCAGCCAAGAATCTAGCGGGCCGGGAAGGGTGCAGTACTTC	CASSQESSGPGRVQYF
-	TRBD1	TRBJ2-1	TRBV12-5	TGTGCTAGTGACCCAACGAGGGGACAGGGACCTACCGAGCAGTTCTTC	CASDPTRGQGPTEQFF
-	-	TRBJ2-7	TRBV30	TGTGCCTGGAGTACCCTCGGGGTCGAGCAGTACTTC	CAWSTLGVEQYF
-	TRBD1	TRBJ1-2	TRBV5-6	TGTGCCAGCAGCTTGAACCCCTGGACAGGTACTAACTATGGCTACACCTTC	CASSLNPWTGTNYGYTF
-	-	TRBJ2-3	TRBV7-2	TGTGCCAGCAGCTTAGTAGGGCGGGGGCCCGGGGATACGCAGTATTTT	CASSLVGRGPGDTQYF
-	-	TRBJ1-5	TRBV7-8	TGTGCCAGCAGCTTGACAGAAATCAATCAGCCCCAGCATTTT	CASSLTEINQPQHF
few	-	TRBJ2-5	TRBV29-1	TGCAGCGTGAACATTCAAGAGACCCAGTACTTC	CSVNIQETQYF
few	-	TRBJ1-5	TRBV27	TGTGCCAGCAGGTGGGCTGACGGTCAGCCCCAGCATTTT	CASRWADGQPQHF
-	TRBD2	TRBJ2-5	TRBV29-1	TGCAGCGCCGCCACCGGGACTAGCGGACTGCAAGAGACCCAGTACTTC	CSAATGTSGLQETQYF
few	TRBD1	TRBJ1-1	TRBV4-3	TGCGCCAGCAGCCAAGCGGGACAGACCTACACTGAAGCTTTCTTT	CASSQAGQTYTEAFF
-	-	TRBJ1-3	TRBV11-2	TGTGCCAGCAGCTTAGGGGTAGCCGGAAACACCATATATTTT	CASSLGVAGNTIYF
-	-	TRBJ2-1	TRBV5-6	TGTGCCAGCAGCTTGGACCGAGGGCCACAGTTCTTC	CASSLDRGPQFF
-	-	TRBJ2-1	TRBV30	TGTGCCTGGAGTGTCCCTCAACTTTCCTACAATGAGCAGTTCTTC	CAWSVPQLSYNEQFF
-	TRBD1	TRBJ1-6	TRBV2	TGTGCCAGCGGGACAGGACGGGATTCACCCCTCCACTTT	CASGTGRDSPLHF
-	-	TRBJ2-7	TRBV28	TGTGCCAGCAGTTTTCCATCCTACGAGCAGTACTTC	CASSFPSYEQYF
few	-	TRBJ2-2	TRBV29-1	TGCAGCGTTGAAGAGCCCACAGGCTTCTGGAACACCGGGGAGCTGTTTTTT	CSVEEPTGFWNTGELFF
few	-	TRBJ2-7	TRBV6-5	TGTGCCAGCAGTTACGGAGACAGCTCCTACGAGCAGTACTTC	CASSYGDSSYEQYF
-	-	TRBJ2-5	TRBV18	TGTGCCAGCTCAGGAAAGCCAGGGAACCAAGAGACCCAGTACTTC	CASSGKPGNQETQYF
-	TRBD1	TRBJ2-7	TRBV19	TGTGCCAGTAGTATAGAACCAGGGGGCGGCGAGCAGTACTTC	CASSIEPGGGEQYF
-	-	TRBJ2-3	TRBV15	TGTGCCACCAGCAGAGATGGGCCCCTCACAGATACGCAGTATTTT	CATSRDGPLTDTQYF
-	TRBD2	TRBJ2-7	TRBV2	TGTGCCAGCAGTGTGGGAGCGGGGATATACGAGCAGTACTTC	CASSVGAGIYEQYF
-	-	TRBJ2-1	TRBV4-3	TGCGCCAGCAGCCCAGGATACAATGAGCAGTTCTTC	CASSPGYNEQFF
few	TRBD2	TRBJ2-5	TRBV5-6	TGTGCCAGCAGCGCGAAACGGACTAGCGGGGGGGCTCAAGAGACCCAGTACTTC	CASSAKRTSGGAQETQYF
few	-	TRBJ1-5	TRBV12-5	TGTGCTAGTGGCCCGGACAGTAGCAATCAGCCCCAGCATTTT	CASGPDSSNQPQHF
few	-	TRBJ2-7	TRBV4-3	TGCGCCAGCAGCCAAGAAACGGCGGGCGAGCAGTACTTC	CASSQETAGEQYF
few	-	TRBJ2-4	TRBV7-2	TGTGCCAGCAGCTTTGGGGGGAAGGACAAAAACATTCAGTACTTC	CASSFGGKDKNIQYF
few	-	TRBJ1-5	TRBV6-5	TGTGCCAGCAGTTACAGAGGCTTCCCGGCTTGGATGCCCCAGCATTTT	CASSYRGFPAWMPQHF
-	-	TRBJ1-5	TRBV7-2	TGTGCCAGCAGCGGTAACAGGGATCAGCCCCAGCATTTT	CASSGNRDQPQHF
-	TRBD1	TRBJ1-1	TRBV29-1	TGCAGCGTGGAAGGGACAGCGAACACTGAAGCTTTCTTT	CSVEGTANTEAFF
few	TRBD1	TRBJ2-7	TRBV5-1	TGCGCCAGCAGCGCCGGACAGGACTACGAGCAGTACTTC	CASSAGQDYEQYF
-	-	TRBJ2-1	TRBV7-3	TGTGCCAGCAGCTTATCCGGCGGCTCCTACAATGAGCAGTTCTTC	CASSLSGGSYNEQFF
few	-	TRBJ1-2	TRBV5-6	TGTGCCAGCAGCTCCGTCTCGGGAAGGGCCTATGGCTACACCTTC	CASSSVSGRAYGYTF
few	-	TRBJ1-2	TRBV20-1	TGCAGTGCTAGAAGAGATGGCTACACCTTC	CSARRDGYTF
-	TRBD1	TRBJ1-4	TRBV29-1	TGCAGCGTTGATCGGACAGGGGATGAAAAACTGTTTTTT	CSVDRTGDEKLFF